The 20 T cell receptor beta chains in this list originate from one sample, sequenced in a study of blood T cell repertoires in COVID-19. Clones were sequenced by immunoSEQ multiplex PCR, and TCRdb holds only the in-frame ones, with some missing. The data show around 250,000 clones, with about four fifths seen just once and 5% to 6% held by the top ten. The source material was peripheral blood. The receptor set was obtained from a man at least 80 years old with acute or convalescent COVID-19.

The CDR3 DNA reads TGTGCCACCAGTGATTTGGCGGGGACAGGGTCCAATGAGCAGTTCTTC. It specifies CATSDLAGTGSNEQFF. This rearrangement joins TRBV24-1 to TRBJ2-1, with 9 bases aligning to TRBD1. V lost 0 bases, J lost 6 bases, and 5 bases stayed unmatched. The CDR3 totals 16 residues. Germline-derived CDR1 and CDR2 are KGHDR and SFDVKD.

V is TRBV3-1 (or the pseudogene TRBV3-2) and J is TRBJ2-5; a weak D match, TRBD2 (5 bases). This CDR3 is built from 14 residues. V was trimmed by 3 bases and J by 2 bases, leaving 10 bases between them. Germline CDR1 is LGHDT and CDR2 is YNNKEL (reference sequence). The CDR3 DNA follows: TGTGCCAGCAGCCAGAGGGAACTACAAGAGACCCAGTACTTC. Residues: CASSQRELQETQYF.

This chain connects TRBV7-2 to TRBJ2-7; tentatively, D is TRBD1 (6 bases). This CDR3 region has 15 residues. The germline V gene has CDR1 SGHTA and CDR2 FQGNSA. V was trimmed by 5 bases and J by 7 bases, leaving 21 bases between them. CDR3 coding DNA: TGTGCCAGCAGCCCTCGAGGACAGAGAGGGGTGGAGCAGTACTTC. The encoded protein is CASSPRGQRGVEQYF.

The chain employs TRBV18 and TRBJ1-1; weak D call: TRBD1 (5 bases). With 6 bases removed from V and 3 bases from J, the gap between germline ends came to 11 bases. Germline V gives CDR1 KGHSH, CDR2 LQKENI. This CDR3 is 13 amino acids long. The CDR3 spells CASSRWGDTEAFF. The CDR3 DNA reads as TGTGCCAGCTCCCGATGGGGGGACACTGAAGCTTTCTTT.

This chain joins TRBV11-3 and TRBJ2-7, with a tentative D call TRBD1 (5 bases). Per the germline V gene, CDR1 is SGHNT and CDR2 is YENEEA. V lost 5 bases and J lost 12, with 14 bases in between. This CDR3 spans 11 amino acids. CDR3 DNA sequence: TGTGCCAGCAGCCTAAGGGGTAACGGGTACTTC. This sequence encodes CASSLRGNGYF.

This chain links TRBV4-1 with TRBJ2-4; tentatively, D is TRBD2 (6 bases). Trimming stripped 1 base from V and 2 bases from J, with 18 bases between. CDR3 size: 18 residues. Per germline, CDR1 MGHRA and CDR2 YSYEKL. This chain's CDR3 is CASSQVDGGKVTKNIQYF. The CDR3 region has the DNA TGCGCCAGCAGCCAAGTTGACGGGGGAAAAGTAACCAAAAACATTCAGTACTTC.

This clone has a single count. CDR3 residues: CASREEVYNEQFF. CDR3 coding DNA: TGCGCCTCCAGAGAGGAAGTATACAATGAGCAGTTCTTC. J is TRBJ2-1 and V is TRBV23-1, with D hard to call. TRBV23-1 is annotated as an ORF whose role is uncertain. The germline V and J ends were trimmed by 11 bases and 4 bases, with 15 bases remaining between them. The CDR3 consists of 13 residues.

This sequence joins TRBV30 and TRBJ1-4; a weak D match, TRBD1 (5 bases). The CDR3 is 14 residues long. Trimming cost V 2 bases and J 8 bases, with 15 bases left between them. Germline loops: CDR1 GTSNPN, CDR2 SVGIG (reference sequence). In DNA form, the CDR3 reads TGTGCCTGGAGTCTACAGTCGGGGGGGGAAAAACTGTTTTTT. The encoded protein is CAWSLQSGGEKLFF.

The chain couples TRBV2 to TRBJ1-2; D is ambiguous. CDR1 SNHLY and CDR2 FYNNEI come from the germline V gene. V lost 7 bases and J 2 bases, leaving 8 bases between the germline ends. The CDR3 loop spans 12 amino acids. CDR3 region: CASKAANYGYTF. The CDR3 DNA follows: TGTGCCAGCAAAGCGGCGAACTATGGCTACACCTTC.

The rearrangement uses TRBV28 and TRBJ1-2; perhaps TRBD1 as D (5 bases). Per germline, CDR1 MDHEN and CDR2 SYDVKM. The CDR3 contains 17 residues. Trimming left V 0 bases short and J 1 base short, with 15 bases between. The CDR3 region has the DNA TGTGCCAGCAGTTTATGGACAGACCAGCCCTATAACTATGGCTACACCTTC. Protein: CASSLWTDQPYNYGYTF.

This clone was seen a handful of times. The rearrangement joins TRBV2 to TRBJ2-2; possible D gene TRBD2, 5 bases. The CDR3 sequence is 14 residues long. V lost 7 bases, J lost 6 bases, and 15 bases lay in between. Germline assignment: CDR1 SNHLY and CDR2 FYNNEI. The CDR3, as DNA: TGTGCCAGCATCCGGGGTTTAGGAGCCGGGGAGCTGTTTTTT. Its translation is CASIRGLGAGELFF.

The chain has TRBV12-3 or TRBV12-4 and TRBJ1-1; TRBD1 matches at 7 bases. Trimming cost V 5 bases and J 10 bases; bases outside gene matches: 10. CDR3 length: 13 residues. This CDR3 reads CASSLRQGRRAFF. The CDR3 DNA reads TGTGCCAGCAGTCTCAGACAGGGACGAAGAGCTTTCTTT.

This chain links TRBV5-1 with TRBJ2-7; 12 nucleotides line up with TRBD1. CDR1 is SGHRS, CDR2 YFSETQ, per germline. The CDR3 covers 15 residues. Unmatched junction bases numbered 8, after V lost 4 bases and J lost 6 bases. CDR3 nucleotides: TGCGCCAGCAGCCAAACCGGGACAGGGGGCCCCGAGCAGTACTTC. The encoded protein is CASSQTGTGGPEQYF.

V usage is TRBV5-8 and J usage is TRBJ1-5; 8 bases are shared with TRBD1. V shed 3 bases, J shed 3 bases, and the junction held 5 bases outside the gene matches. The CDR3 consists of 15 residues. Germline V gives CDR1 SGHTS, CDR2 YDEGEE. CDR3 nucleotide sequence: TGTGCCAGCAGCTCGCACAGGGGGTCCAATCAGCCCCAGCATTTT. This codes for CASSSHRGSNQPQHF.

V is TRBV6-5 and J is TRBJ1-3; no reliable D call. The CDR3 loop spans 15 amino acids. CDR1 and CDR2 (germline): MNHEY, SVGAGI. The V and J ends lost 6 bases and 0 bases respectively, with 12 bases between them. The chain's CDR3 is CASRGDFSSGNTIYF. Written as DNA, the CDR3 is TGTGCCAGCAGGGGAGATTTCAGCTCTGGAAACACCATATATTTT.

The chain is built from TRBV7-9 and TRBJ2-3, with TRBD1 matching 9 bases. Germline CDR1 SEHNR, CDR2 FQNEAQ (reference sequence). The CDR3 contains 15 residues. V gave up 3 bases and J gave up 4 bases; unmatched junction bases: 5. The CDR3 DNA sequence: TGTGCCAGCAGCTTTGGGACAGGGACGCCAGATACGCAGTATTTT. This codes for CASSFGTGTPDTQYF.

The chain links TRBV27 to TRBJ2-7; tentative D call: TRBD2 (5 bases). The CDR3 has 16 residues. The V end lost 4 bases, the J end lost 2 bases, and 18 bases lay between the germline ends. The germline CDR1 and CDR2 sequences are MNHEY and SMNVEV (reference sequence). DNA for the CDR3: TGTGCCAGCAGTTCTCAGAGGACTTATATAACCTACGAGCAGTACTTC. It specifies CASSSQRTYITYEQYF.

The V gene is TRBV4-1, the J gene TRBJ1-2; a possible D gene is TRBD1 (6 bases). CDR1 MGHRA and CDR2 YSYEKL come from the germline V gene. The CDR3 loop spans 15 amino acids. V lost 4 bases and J 5 bases, leaving 17 bases between the germline ends. CDR3 amino acids: CASSLPDRPSYGYTF. The CDR3, as DNA: TGCGCCAGCAGCCTTCCGGACAGACCATCTTATGGCTACACCTTC.

The gene calls are TRBV5-1 and TRBJ2-2, with D perhaps TRBD1 (6 bases). The V gene's germline CDR1 is SGHRS and CDR2 YFSETQ. The CDR3 covers 14 residues. V was clipped by 6 bases and J by 2 bases, with 11 bases between them. The CDR3 DNA is TGCGCCAGCATCGCAGGGGCTAACACCGGGGAGCTGTTTTTT. This translates into CASIAGANTGELFF.

There are a few counts of this clone. The V and J genes are TRBV7-9 and TRBJ2-7; a possible D gene is TRBD2 (6 bases). Germline V gene lookup returns CDR1 SEHNR and CDR2 FQNEAQ (reference sequence). The CDR3 is 13 amino acids. V lost 4 bases and J lost 0, with 7 bases in between. The chain's CDR3 is CASSWRDSYEQYF. DNA of the CDR3: TGTGCCAGCAGCTGGCGGGACTCCTACGAGCAGTACTTC.